This T cell receptor beta chain was identified in a study of OX40 agonist ivuxolimab in advanced cancers. The ends were cut back, 1 base at V and 1 base at J, with 10 bases in the middle. CDR3 length: 15 amino acids. Germline CDR1 and CDR2: SGHVS and FQNEAQ. Profiled with immunoSEQ multiplex PCR; TCRdb holds only in-frame clones, not every one. The sample carries approximately 70,000 clones, roughly 88% recorded once. This receptor was obtained from an adult with an advanced solid tumor such as melanoma, head and neck, liver or kidney cancer. The gene calls are TRBV7-8 and TRBJ1-1; D gene ambiguous. Specimen: CD4+ or CD8+ T cells sorted from blood, collected in a trial of the OX40 agonist ivuxolimab. CDR3 coding DNA: TGTGCCAGCAGCTTAGTTTCCCGACCGAACACTGAAGCTTTCTTT. Protein sequence: CASSLVSRPNTEAFF.